This record looks at one TCR beta chain sequence and its context. This record belongs to a study of blood T cell repertoires in COVID-19. The ends were cut back, 0 bases at V and 1 base at J, with 4 bases in the middle. This CDR3 comprises 13 residues. CDR1 is SGHNT, CDR2 YYREEE, per germline (reference sequence). TCRdb's table, derived via immunoSEQ multiplex PCR, lists solely in-frame clones and lacks some. The data contain around 100,000 clones, just over 90% of them seen just once; the ten biggest clones take up approximately 5.1%. This sequence originates from a man between 50 and 59 years old with acute or convalescent COVID-19. The V call is TRBV5-4, the J call TRBJ2-5; D is unclear. Sequencing input: peripheral blood. CDR3 nucleotide sequence: TGTGCCAGCAGCTTGGAGCGCCAAGAGACCCAGTACTTC. This translates into CASSLERQETQYF.